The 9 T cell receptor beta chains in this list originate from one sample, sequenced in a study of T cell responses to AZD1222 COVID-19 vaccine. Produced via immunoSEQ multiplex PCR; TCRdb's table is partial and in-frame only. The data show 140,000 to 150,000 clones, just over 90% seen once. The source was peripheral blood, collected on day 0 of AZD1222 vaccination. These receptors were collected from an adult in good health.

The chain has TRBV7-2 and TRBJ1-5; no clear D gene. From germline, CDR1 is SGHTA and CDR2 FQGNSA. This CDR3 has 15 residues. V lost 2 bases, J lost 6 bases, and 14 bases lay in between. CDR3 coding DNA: TGTGCCAGCAGCTTAATGGGTGGAGGTAGTCAGCCCCAGCATTTT. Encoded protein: CASSLMGGGSQPQHF.

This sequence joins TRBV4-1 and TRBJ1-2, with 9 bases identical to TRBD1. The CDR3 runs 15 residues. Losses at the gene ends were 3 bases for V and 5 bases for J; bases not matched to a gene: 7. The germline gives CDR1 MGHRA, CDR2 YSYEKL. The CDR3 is CASSQDPGQGYGYTF. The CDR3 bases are TGCGCCAGCAGCCAGGATCCGGGACAGGGATATGGCTACACCTTC.

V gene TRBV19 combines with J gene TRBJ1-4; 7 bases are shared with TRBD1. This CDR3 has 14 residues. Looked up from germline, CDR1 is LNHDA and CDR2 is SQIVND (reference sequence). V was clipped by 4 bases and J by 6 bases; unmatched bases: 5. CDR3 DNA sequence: TGTGCCAGTAGTAGCACAGGGGACGATGAAAAACTGTTTTTT. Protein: CASSSTGDDEKLFF.

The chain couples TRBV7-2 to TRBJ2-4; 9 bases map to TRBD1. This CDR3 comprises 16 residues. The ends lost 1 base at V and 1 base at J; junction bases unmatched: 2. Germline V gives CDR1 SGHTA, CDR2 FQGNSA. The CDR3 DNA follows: TGTGCCAGCAGCTTAGGGACAGGGGTTGCCAAAAACATTCAGTACTTC. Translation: CASSLGTGVAKNIQYF.

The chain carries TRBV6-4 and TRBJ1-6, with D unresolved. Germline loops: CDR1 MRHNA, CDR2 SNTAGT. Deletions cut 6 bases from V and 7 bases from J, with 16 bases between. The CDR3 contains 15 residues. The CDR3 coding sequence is TGTGCCAGCAGACCCTTGGGTTCAAAAAATTCACCCCTCCACTTT. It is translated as CASRPLGSKNSPLHF.

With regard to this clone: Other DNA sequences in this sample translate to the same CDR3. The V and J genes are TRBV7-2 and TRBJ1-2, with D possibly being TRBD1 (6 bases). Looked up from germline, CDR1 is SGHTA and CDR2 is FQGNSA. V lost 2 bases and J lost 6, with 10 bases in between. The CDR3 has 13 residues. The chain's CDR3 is CASSLNGGDGYTF. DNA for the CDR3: TGTGCCAGCAGCTTAAATGGGGGCGATGGCTACACCTTC.

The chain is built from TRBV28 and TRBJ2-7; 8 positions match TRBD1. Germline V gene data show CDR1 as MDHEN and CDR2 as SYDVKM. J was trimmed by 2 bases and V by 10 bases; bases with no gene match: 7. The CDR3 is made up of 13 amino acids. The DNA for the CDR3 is TGTGCCACCGGGGACAGGCAAACCTACGAGCAGTACTTC. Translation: CATGDRQTYEQYF.

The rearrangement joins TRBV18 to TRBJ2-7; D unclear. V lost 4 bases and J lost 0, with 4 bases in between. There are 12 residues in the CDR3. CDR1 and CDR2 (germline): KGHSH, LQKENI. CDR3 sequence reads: CASSLLSYEQYF. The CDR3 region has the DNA TGTGCCAGCTCACTCCTCTCCTACGAGCAGTACTTC.

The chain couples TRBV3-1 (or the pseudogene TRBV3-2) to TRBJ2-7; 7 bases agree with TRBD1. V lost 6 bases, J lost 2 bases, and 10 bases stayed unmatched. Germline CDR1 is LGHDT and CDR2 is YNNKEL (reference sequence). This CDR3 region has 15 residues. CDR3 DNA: TGTGCCAGCAGGACAGGGATAGGAATCGCCTACGAGCAGTACTTC. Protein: CASRTGIGIAYEQYF.